Following are 13 T cell receptor beta chains from one sample sequenced in a study of shared clonotypes between healthy human individuals. Method: immunoSEQ multiplex PCR; TCRdb's copy keeps in-frame clones and lacks some. The data show around 2.5 million clones, with 80% to 95% seen just once and about 0.34% held by the top ten. Sequencing was performed on naive CD4+ T cells from PBMCs. The subset here: CD45RA+ positively selected. These TCRs come from a man aged 18 to 35 in good health. Some clones in this sample may be carry-over from other donors' samples.

The chain joins TRBV5-1 to TRBJ2-1; TRBD1 matches at 9 bases. Losses at the gene ends were 2 bases for V and 5 bases for J; bases not matched to a gene: 8. This CDR3 spans 16 amino acids. Germline V lookup: CDR1 SGHRS, CDR2 YFSETQ. The CDR3 region is CASSFTRDRDNNEQFF. DNA for the CDR3: TGCGCCAGCAGCTTCACCCGGGACAGGGATAACAATGAGCAGTTCTTC.

This clone came up a few times. The V call is TRBV28, the J call TRBJ1-1, with 10 nucleotides matching TRBD1. CDR1 is MDHEN, CDR2 SYDVKM, per germline. The CDR3 runs to 13 residues. With V trimmed by 10 bases and J by 11 bases, 13 bases remained unmatched. This CDR3 is CAMRTGGTSFAFF. CDR3 DNA: TGTGCCATGCGGACAGGGGGGACGTCATTTGCTTTCTTT.

The chain joins TRBV28 to TRBJ1-2; D remains unclear. The CDR3 has 14 residues. Per germline, CDR1 MDHEN and CDR2 SYDVKM. Between the trimmed V and J ends, which lost 4 bases and 8 bases, there was a span of 17 bases. The CDR3, as DNA: TGTGCCAGCAGTTCAGAAGGGTCCGGCGGCGGCTACACCTTC. Translating gives CASSSEGSGGGYTF.

J is TRBJ1-4 and V is TRBV25-1, with TRBD1 matching 9 bases. The J segment lost 8 bases and the V segment lost 1 base, leaving 5 bases of the junction unmatched. The germline gives CDR1 MGHDK, CDR2 SYGVNS. CDR3 length: 15 residues. The CDR3 DNA is TGTGCCAGCAGTGAATGGACAGGGGTGGAGGAAAAACTGTTTTTT. As protein: CASSEWTGVEEKLFF.

This chain joins TRBV9 and TRBJ2-7, with TRBD2 matching over 10 bases. The CDR3 is made up of 14 amino acids. The V segment lost 3 bases and the J segment 1 base; nucleotides outside the gene matches: 1. Germline V CDR1 and CDR2: SGDLS, YYNGEE. The CDR3 region is CASSGLAGSYEQYF. CDR3 DNA: TGTGCCAGCAGCGGACTAGCGGGTTCCTACGAGCAGTACTTC.

This rearrangement joins TRBV14 to TRBJ1-5; the D is unclear. CDR3 length: 18 residues. Germline CDR1 reads SGHDN; CDR2 reads FVKESK. V was shortened by 0 bases and J by 0 bases, with 15 bases between the two germline ends. The chain's CDR3 is CASSQEEVSSNSNQPQHF. The DNA for the CDR3 is TGTGCCAGCAGCCAAGAAGAGGTCTCCAGCAATAGCAATCAGCCCCAGCATTTT. The whole variable domain, remainder taken from reference TRBV14 and TRBJ1-5, is EAGVTQFPSHSVIEKGQTVTLRCDPISGHDNLYWYRRVMGKEIKFLLHFVKESKQDESGMPNNRFLAERTGGTYSTLKVQPAELEDSGVYFCASSQEEVSSNSNQPQHFGDGTRLSIL.

This chain uses TRBV7-9 with TRBJ2-3, with D uncertain. Germline CDR1 and CDR2: SEHNR and FQNEAQ (reference sequence). This CDR3 comprises 11 residues. Trimming stripped 6 bases from V and 4 bases from J, with 5 bases between. The CDR3 here is CASSEADTQYF. DNA for the CDR3: TGTGCCAGCAGTGAAGCAGATACGCAGTATTTT.

In its sample, this clone was seen a few times. Germline and junction disagree at one end, which may indicate a read error. This chain uses TRBV7-9 with TRBJ1-5; no clear D. Germline V CDR1 and CDR2: SEHNR, FQNEAQ (reference sequence). This CDR3 region has 13 residues. The CDR3 region has the DNA TGTGCCAGCAGCTTAGCCAGCACTCAGCCCCAGCATTTT. Encoded protein: CASSLASTQPQHF.

The chain combines TRBV29-1 with TRBJ1-1; possibly TRBD1 for D (6 bases). The V gene lost 8 bases and the J gene lost 3 bases, with 16 bases spanning the gap. Germline values: CDR1 SQVTM, CDR2 ANQGSEA. The CDR3 has 13 residues. Here the CDR3 DNA reads TGCAGCACCGCTCCAGGGGACTACACTGAAGCTTTCTTT. Amino acid sequence: CSTAPGDYTEAFF.

Worth noting for this clone: This sample also contains other DNA sequences that code for the same CDR3. The CDR3 DNA sequence: TGTGCCAGCAGCAGCAACTATGGCTACACCTTC. Protein sequence: CASSSNYGYTF. This chain joins TRBV5-6 and TRBJ1-2; unclear D gene. The V and J ends lost 4 bases and 2 bases respectively, with 3 bases between them. The CDR3 is 11 residues long. Germline V gene data show CDR1 as SGHDT and CDR2 as YYEEEE.

In DNA, the CDR3 is TGCGCCAGCTCCAGCGGAGCCTACAATGAGCAGTTCTTC. Residues: CASSSGAYNEQFF. The chain combines TRBV4-1 with TRBJ2-1; possible D gene TRBD2, 5 bases. Deletions cut 8 bases from V and 2 bases from J, with 10 bases between. CDR1 and CDR2 (germline): MGHRA, YSYEKL. This CDR3 comprises 13 residues.

The CDR3 protein is CASMGDRAKNTEAFF. The CDR3 bases are TGTGCCAGTATGGGGGACAGGGCAAAGAACACTGAAGCTTTCTTT. The chain couples TRBV19 to TRBJ1-1; 9 nucleotides match TRBD1. CDR3 length equals 15 residues. Trimming took 7 bases from V and 1 from J; bases not matched to a gene: 7. Germline-derived CDR1 and CDR2 are LNHDA and SQIVND (reference sequence).

This clone was counted between two and nine times. The same CDR3 is also encoded by other DNA sequences in this sample. The chain uses TRBV5-1 and TRBJ1-1; D uncertain. From germline, CDR1 is SGHRS and CDR2 YFSETQ. V was cut by 0 bases and J by 2 bases, with 5 bases left in between. This CDR3 comprises 13 residues. Written as DNA, the CDR3 is TGCGCCAGCAGCTTGGTCCCCAACACTGAAGCTTTCTTT. This encodes CASSLVPNTEAFF.